The 18 T cell receptor beta chains listed next were all sequenced from one sample in a study of graft-versus-host responses after intestinal transplantation. Lymphocytes from graft epithelium and lamina propria were isolated. The table came from immunoSEQ multiplex PCR; TCRdb's copy has only in-frame clones and leaves some out. This sample yields approximately 15,000 clones, of which roughly 60% are seen a single time; 9.5% to 15% belongs to the top ten. The specimen comprised ileum tissue, sampled 524 days after transplant. The receptors here all came from a human patient who received an intestinal transplant, so some T cells may come from the graft donor.

V and J are TRBV30 and TRBJ1-6; D uncertain. V lost 3 bases, J lost 9 bases, and 15 bases lay in between. From germline, CDR1 is GTSNPN and CDR2 SVGIG (reference sequence). This CDR3 contains 14 residues. The CDR3 DNA follows: TGTGCCTGGAGCGAGCAGTTAGAGGTTTCACCCCTCCACTTT. Its protein is CAWSEQLEVSPLHF.

This clone has a handful of counts. J is TRBJ2-1 and V is TRBV7-9; possibly TRBD2 for D (5 bases). The CDR3 extends over 18 amino acids. V was shortened by 4 bases and J by 0 bases, with 19 bases between the two germline ends. CDR1 and CDR2 (germline): SEHNR, FQNEAQ (reference sequence). In nucleotides, the CDR3 is TGTGCCAGCAGCTCAATAGACGGAGGTTTAGCCTCCTACAATGAGCAGTTCTTC. Encoded protein: CASSSIDGGLASYNEQFF.

The gene calls are TRBV11-1 and TRBJ1-2; 7 nucleotides align to TRBD1. Trimming at V came to 10 bases and at J to 0 bases, leaving 5 bases not matched to a gene. Germline CDR1 SGHAT, CDR2 FQDESV (reference sequence). The CDR3 runs to 13 residues. Here the CDR3 reads CATRDRPNYGYTF. Here the CDR3 DNA reads TGTGCCACCCGGGACAGACCTAACTATGGCTACACCTTC.

Only one count was recorded for this clone. This chain joins TRBV5-4 and TRBJ2-7; 8 bases are a match to TRBD1. V lost 4 bases, J lost 3 bases, and 12 bases stayed unmatched. Per germline, CDR1 SGHNT and CDR2 YYREEE (reference sequence). The CDR3 is 16 amino acids. CDR3 sequence: CASSHGGDRSFYEQYF. As DNA, the CDR3 is TGTGCCAGCAGCCACGGCGGGGACAGGTCCTTCTACGAGCAGTACTTC.

The chain is built from TRBV23-1 and TRBJ1-5, with D tentatively TRBD1 (5 bases). TRBV23-1 is treated as an ORF (open reading frame) with a function not yet certain. The CDR3 covers 15 residues. Trimming took off 1 base at V and 7 bases at J, with 14 bases between the two ends. CDR3 nucleotide sequence: TGCGCCAGCAGTCAATTTGAAAAGGGGTCCCAGCCCCAGCATTTT. It encodes CASSQFEKGSQPQHF.

The rearrangement links TRBV30 to TRBJ2-1; 8 nucleotides line up with TRBD2. J was trimmed by 6 bases and V by 2 bases; bases with no gene match: 6. CDR1 GTSNPN and CDR2 SVGIG come from the germline V gene (reference sequence). The CDR3 has 14 residues. CDR3 sequence reads: CAWSTGGASNEQFF. The CDR3 nucleotides read TGTGCCTGGAGTACCGGGGGGGCCTCCAATGAGCAGTTCTTC.

The gene calls are TRBV5-1 and TRBJ2-5; the match to TRBD2 covers 8 bases. CDR3 length: 16 residues. V gave up 2 bases and J gave up 2 bases; unmatched junction bases: 8. In germline, CDR1 is SGHRS, CDR2 YFSETQ. CDR3 sequence (DNA): TGCGCCAGCAGCTTCTCGCCAGCGGGGGAGCAAGAGACCCAGTACTTC. Translating it yields CASSFSPAGEQETQYF.

This clone was observed a handful of times. The chain employs TRBV6-1 and TRBJ2-7; 7 bases map to TRBD1. The trim removed 8 bases at V and 1 base at J, leaving 5 bases unmatched. The CDR3 covers 13 residues. Germline V lookup: CDR1 MNHNS, CDR2 SASEGT. The CDR3 region has the DNA TGTGCCAGCGGGGTACAGGGGTCCTACGAGCAGTACTTC. This codes for CASGVQGSYEQYF.

To note about this clone: Different DNA sequences within this sample yield the same CDR3. The V and J genes are TRBV2 and TRBJ2-5; 8 bases are shared with TRBD2. Losses at the gene ends were 3 bases for V and 3 bases for J; bases not matched to a gene: 6. The CDR3 consists of 15 residues. Germline CDR1 reads SNHLY; CDR2 reads FYNNEI. For the CDR3, the DNA is TGTGCCAGCAGTGAGAGGCTAGCGGGTGAAGAGACCCAGTACTTC. Its protein product is CASSERLAGEETQYF.

CDR3: CAISAEDRASTEAFF. The CDR3 bases are TGTGCCATCAGTGCAGAGGACAGGGCGAGCACTGAAGCTTTCTTT. The J gene is TRBJ1-1, the V gene TRBV10-3; 8 nucleotides agree with TRBD1. Germline V gives CDR1 ENHRY, CDR2 SYGVKD. The CDR3 is 15 residues long. V gave up 4 bases and J gave up 4 bases; unmatched junction bases: 8.

This clone was picked up a small number of times. The V gene is TRBV6-5, the J gene TRBJ1-1, with D perhaps TRBD1 (5 bases). Deletions cut 6 bases from V and 1 base from J, with 12 bases between. Per germline, CDR1 MNHEY and CDR2 SVGAGI. The CDR3 consists of 14 residues. The CDR3 nucleotides are TGTGCCAGCAGACATCCTCAGGGGAACACTGAAGCTTTCTTT. It translates to CASRHPQGNTEAFF.

The chain couples TRBV7-2 to TRBJ2-7, with D possibly being TRBD1 (5 bases). CDR1 and CDR2 from the germline V gene are SGHTA and FQGNSA. Trimming took 2 bases from V and 0 from J, leaving 11 bases between them. The CDR3 contains 15 residues. DNA for the CDR3: TGTGCCAGCAGCTTAACCGGACATAGCTCCTACGAGCAGTACTTC. This gives the protein CASSLTGHSSYEQYF.

This chain connects TRBV4-3 to TRBJ1-6, with TRBD1 matching 7 bases. The CDR3 loop spans 15 amino acids. V shed 1 base, J shed 3 bases, and the junction held 0 bases outside the gene matches. The germline CDR1 and CDR2 sequences are LGHNA and YSLEER. CDR3: CASSQGQGYNSPLHF. In DNA form, the CDR3 reads TGCGCCAGCAGCCAAGGACAGGGCTATAATTCACCCCTCCACTTT.

This clone has more than one count but fewer than ten. This chain uses TRBV6-5 with TRBJ1-1; maybe TRBD1 (5 bases). The CDR3 loop spans 13 amino acids. V lost 2 bases and J lost 9, with 13 bases in between. Germline V CDR1 and CDR2: MNHEY, SVGAGI. CDR3 in amino acids: CASSYVQASKAFF. The CDR3 region has the DNA TGTGCCAGCAGTTACGTACAGGCCTCCAAAGCTTTCTTT.

The J gene is TRBJ2-3, the V gene TRBV18; 9 bases line up with TRBD1. The V segment lost 1 base and the J segment 2 bases; nucleotides outside the gene matches: 4. The germline CDR1 and CDR2 sequences are KGHSH and LQKENI. The CDR3 totals 16 residues. The CDR3 is CASSPRKQGATDTQYF. The CDR3 nucleotides are TGTGCCAGCTCACCACGAAAACAGGGGGCCACAGATACGCAGTATTTT.

The V call is TRBV6-6, the J call TRBJ1-2; a possible D gene is TRBD1 (6 bases). The germline V gene encodes CDR1 MNHNY and CDR2 SVGAGI (reference sequence). Trimming shortened V by 7 bases and J by 6 bases, and 15 bases separated the two germline ends. The CDR3 length is 13 residues. In DNA form, the CDR3 reads TGTGCCAGCATTCCAGGGGCCCAGCATGGCTACACCTTC. Translation: CASIPGAQHGYTF.

In this sample, this clone turned up a few times. The CDR3 DNA reads as TGTGCCAGCAGCTTGTCAGGGGCGGATGAAAAACTGTTTTTT. Translated: CASSLSGADEKLFF. V is TRBV5-6 and J is TRBJ1-4, with D tentatively TRBD1 (6 bases). V was trimmed by 1 base and J by 6 bases, leaving 10 bases between them. In germline, CDR1 is SGHDT, CDR2 YYEEEE. This CDR3 has 14 residues.

This clone turned up a few times. This CDR3 is also generated by other DNA sequences in the sample. The chain links TRBV6-1 to TRBJ1-2; TRBD1 matches 7 bases. The V gene's germline CDR1 is MNHNS and CDR2 SASEGT. V trimming: 0 bases; J trimming: 2 bases; junction bases outside the gene matches: 0. This CDR3 contains 14 residues. The CDR3 sequence: CASSEAGGNYGYTF. As DNA, the CDR3 is TGTGCCAGCAGTGAAGCAGGGGGCAACTATGGCTACACCTTC.